This T cell receptor (beta chain) was retrieved from a study of shared clonotypes between healthy human individuals. About the research overall: Per-donor plates numbered three CD4 naive, three CD4 memory, two CD8 naive and one CD8 memory. Findings of the study overall: Several donors showed sharing of approximately 5% of naive CD4 clonotypes.

Of note for this clone: What it recognizes is unknown.

Here immunoSEQ multiplex PCR was the method, and the copy in TCRdb shows in-frame clones only, minus some. The data contain roughly 1,500,000 clones, approximately 98.5% of them singletons. The CDR3 sequence is 14 residues long. J gave up 4 bases and V 2 bases, and 3 bases lay outside the gene matches. Germline CDR1 SGDLS, CDR2 YYNGEE. The chain employs TRBV9 and TRBJ1-3, with 7 bases matching TRBD1. This TCR was sampled from a young man in good health. Sequencing used naive CD4+ T cells sorted from blood. Indicated subset: CD45RA+ positively selected. CDR3 coding DNA: TGTGCCAGCAGCGTTACAGGGGTGGGAAACACCATATATTTT. This sequence encodes CASSVTGVGNTIYF. The full variable domain, in which reference TRBV9 and TRBJ1-3 provide the parts outside the CDR3, is DSGVTQTPKHLITATGQRVTLRCSPRSGDLSVYWYQQSLDQGLQFLIQYYNGEERAKGNILERFSAQQFPDLHSELNLSSLELGDSALYFCASSVTGVGNTIYFGEGSWLTVV.